The T cell receptor (beta chain) under discussion was sequenced for a study of CD8+CD57+ T cells in acquired aplastic anemia. V was pared by 4 bases and J by 6 bases, with 9 bases of the junction left unmatched. This CDR3 has 14 amino acids. CDR1 is SGHVS and CDR2 is FNYEAQ in the germline V gene. Profiling of TCR beta VDJ combinations and CDR3 sequences used genomic DNA as template. In TCRdb, the reads were re-called with MiXCR into one record per CDR3 protein. The repertoire includes about 160,000 distinct CDR3 sequences, around 43% of them detected once, and about 2.9% sits in the top ten. CD8+CD57+ cell expansion had been shown by flow cytometry in patients chosen for sequencing.

The sample consisted of sorted CD4+, CD8+, or CD8+CD57+ T cells (not recorded which) from PBMCs. This rearrangement joins TRBV7-6 to TRBJ2-7; 7 nucleotides align to TRBD1. The sequence derives from a human donor with aplastic anemia. This CDR3 reads CASSSGWGTVEQYF. The CDR3 DNA sequence: TGTGCCAGCAGCTCGGGGTGGGGGACAGTCGAGCAGTACTTC.